The 16 T cell receptor beta chains reported below all come from one sample, sequenced in a study of regulatory T cells in long-lasting Graves disease. Described time point: newly diagnosed GD, antithyroid drugs for less than 3 months. There was RNA extracted from PBMCs, and the TCR library was made from it. To make TCR beta libraries, researchers used iRepertoire HTBI primers and Arm-PCR of CDR3 regions. TCRdb recomputed calls from the multiplex PCR reads with MiXCR, one row per CDR3 protein. Of 530,000 or so distinct CDR3 sequences in the sample, approximately 13% were seen once. The sample was also reused in another study, on T cells in Graves' hyperthyroidism and ophthalmopathy.

The sequenced sample was peripheral blood mononuclear cells (PBMCs), obtained at new diagnosis, from a patient treated with antithyroid drugs. The receptors shown here come from a man under 40 with Graves disease.

The chain joins TRBV6-1 to TRBJ1-5; 7 nucleotides match TRBD1. This CDR3 has 16 amino acids. The germline V gene has CDR1 MNHNS and CDR2 SASEGT. Trimming removed 8 bases from V and 6 bases from J; junction bases left unmatched: 16. Here the CDR3 DNA reads TGTGCCAGCGGATTGGGGACAGTACTAGGGAGTCAGCCCCAGCATTTT. Protein: CASGLGTVLGSQPQHF.

This clonotype was recorded many times. This chain connects TRBV7-6 to TRBJ2-1; D gene ambiguous. V lost 0 bases and J 6 bases, leaving 9 bases between the germline ends. Germline CDR1 reads SGHVS; CDR2 reads FNYEAQ. This CDR3 has 14 residues. CDR3 in DNA: TGTGCCAGCAGCTTAGCGGAGCCAATCAATGAGCAGTTCTTC. Translating it yields CASSLAEPINEQFF. Based on the CDR3 plus reference TRBV7-6 and TRBJ2-1, the full variable domain is GAGVSQSPRYKVTKRGQDVALRCDPISGHVSLYWYRQALGQGPEFLTYFNYEAQQDKSGLPNDRFSAERPEGSISTLTIQRTEQRDSAMYRCASSLAEPINEQFFGPGTRLTVL.

Notes on this clonotype: This may be a read error, as it is one base from a much larger clone. The chain is built from TRBV7-9 and TRBJ2-1, with D tentatively TRBD2 (6 bases). This CDR3 comprises 14 residues. From germline, CDR1 is SEHNR and CDR2 FQNEAQ (reference sequence). CDR3 in amino acids: CASNRGSSYNGQFF. The CDR3 DNA reads TGTGCCAGCAACCGGGGGTCCTCCTACAATGGGCAGTTCTTC.

This clonotype was seen at least ten times. The V gene is TRBV7-2, the J gene TRBJ2-3; 10 nucleotides agree with TRBD1. V shed 1 base, J shed 2 bases, and the junction held 6 bases outside the gene matches. The germline CDR1 and CDR2 sequences are SGHTA and FQGNSA. This CDR3 comprises 17 residues. The CDR3 region has the DNA TGTGCCAGCAGCTTAGTGGGGACAGGGGTTAACACAGATACGCAGTATTTT. It specifies CASSLVGTGVNTDTQYF.

This clonotype was counted ten times or more. The chain links TRBV7-8 to TRBJ2-5; TRBD2 might be the D (6 bases). Germline CDR1 and CDR2: SGHVS and FQNEAQ. The V gene lost 3 bases and the J gene lost 2 bases, with 13 bases spanning the gap. The CDR3 consists of 15 residues. This chain's CDR3 is CASSFGTVTQETQYF. The CDR3 bases are TGTGCCAGCAGCTTCGGGACTGTAACGCAAGAGACCCAGTACTTC.

CDR3 in amino acids: CSARDVWREDEQFF. In DNA, the CDR3 is TGCAGTGCTAGGGATGTCTGGCGGGAGGATGAGCAGTTCTTC. The genes are TRBV20-1 and TRBJ2-1, with TRBD2 matching 8 bases. CDR3 length: 14 amino acids. Losses at the gene ends were 3 bases for V and 8 bases for J; bases not matched to a gene: 9. Germline V lookup: CDR1 DFQATT, CDR2 SNEGSKA (reference sequence).

This clonotype was found many times. The rearrangement links TRBV7-2 to TRBJ2-2; D unclear. The germline V gene encodes CDR1 SGHTA and CDR2 FQGNSA. CDR3 length equals 13 residues. Trimming pared 3 bases from V and 6 bases from J, leaving 8 bases between. The CDR3 here is CASSLKQAGELFF. The CDR3 nucleotides are TGTGCCAGCAGCTTGAAGCAGGCCGGGGAGCTGTTTTTT.

The chain carries TRBV19 and TRBJ2-1; D may be TRBD2 (6 bases). Germline CDR1 reads LNHDA; CDR2 reads SQIVND (reference sequence). The CDR3 covers 16 residues. V lost 7 bases and J 7 bases, leaving 23 bases between the germline ends. CDR3 coding DNA: TGTGCCAGTACCCAGGCCGGGTGGGAGGTGAGAAATGAGCAGTTCTTC. Its translation: CASTQAGWEVRNEQFF. Full variable domain (remainder filled in from reference TRBV19 and TRBJ2-1): DGGITQSPKYLFRKEGQNVTLSCEQNLNHDAMYWYRQDPGQGLRLIYYSQIVNDFQKGDIAEGYSVSREKKESFPLTVTSAQKNPTAFYLCASTQAGWEVRNEQFFGPGTRLTVL.

Many counts were recorded for this clonotype. V is TRBV27 and J is TRBJ2-3; 7 bases are shared with TRBD1. After removal of 5 bases from V and 0 bases from J, the junction contained 17 bases not matched to a gene. This CDR3 has 19 amino acids. CDR1 and CDR2 (germline): MNHEY, SMNVEV (reference sequence). The CDR3 DNA sequence: TGTGCCAGCAGTCCTACAGGGGTTCGGACGGGGCCAAGCACAGATACGCAGTATTTT. Residues: CASSPTGVRTGPSTDTQYF.

This clonotype was seen many times. The chain employs TRBV28 and TRBJ2-1, with D perhaps TRBD2 (7 bases). Per the germline V gene, CDR1 is MDHEN and CDR2 is SYDVKM. The CDR3 covers 15 residues. The germline V and J ends were trimmed by 3 bases and 2 bases, with 11 bases remaining between them. CDR3 amino acids: CASSLGGGPYNEQFF. CDR3 bases: TGTGCCAGCAGTTTGGGAGGGGGTCCCTACAATGAGCAGTTCTTC.

V and J are TRBV5-4 and TRBJ1-2, with no clear D. Trimming removed 0 bases from V and 7 bases from J, with 13 bases in between. Germline V gives CDR1 SGHNT, CDR2 YYREEE (reference sequence). This CDR3 spans 14 amino acids. CDR3 nucleotide sequence: TGTGCCAGCAGCTTGGGACGGGCGGAGAGTGGCTACACCTTC. This translates into CASSLGRAESGYTF.

This clonotype was seen at least ten times. V and J are TRBV6-5 and TRBJ2-3, with D hard to call. The CDR3 spans 13 residues. The V and J ends lost 2 bases and 1 base respectively, with 4 bases between them. The germline V gene encodes CDR1 MNHEY and CDR2 SVGAGI. The CDR3 here is CASSYRGTDTQYF. The CDR3 DNA is TGTGCCAGCAGTTACCGGGGCACAGATACGCAGTATTTT.

The gene calls are TRBV19 and TRBJ1-5, with D perhaps TRBD1 (5 bases). This CDR3 region has 17 residues. Germline loops: CDR1 LNHDA, CDR2 SQIVND (reference sequence). Trimming stripped 0 bases from V and 4 bases from J, with 16 bases between. In DNA form, the CDR3 reads TGTGCCAGTAGTATAGATCGCGGGGATCAGGGAAATCAGCCCCAGCATTTT. Encoded protein: CASSIDRGDQGNQPQHF.

This clonotype was found many times. The CDR3 nucleotides are TGCAGCGTTGGGGTAGGGAATGAGCAGTTCTTC. This encodes CSVGVGNEQFF. The V gene is TRBV29-1, the J gene TRBJ2-1, with D unclear. Germline CDR1 SQVTM, CDR2 ANQGSEA. CDR3 size: 11 residues. Trimming stripped 4 bases from V and 7 bases from J, with 8 bases between.

The chain joins TRBV29-1 to TRBJ2-1, with TRBD2 identical over 7 bases. V gave up 8 bases and J gave up 7 bases; unmatched junction bases: 8. CDR1 and CDR2 from the germline V gene are SQVTM and ANQGSEA. CDR3 length: 12 residues. This chain's CDR3 is CSLGGIWNEQFF. CDR3 nucleotide sequence: TGCAGCCTGGGGGGGATATGGAATGAGCAGTTCTTC.

A few counts support this clonotype. The rearrangement uses TRBV4-1 and TRBJ2-7; 9 bases are a match to TRBD2. Trimming cost V 6 bases and J 4 bases; bases outside gene matches: 10. This CDR3 has 15 amino acids. Germline V gene sequence: CDR1 MGHRA, CDR2 YSYEKL. The CDR3 reads CASRQISGRIYEQYF. CDR3 nucleotide sequence: TGCGCCAGCAGGCAAATTAGCGGGAGAATTTACGAGCAGTACTTC.